The 22 T cell receptor beta chains listed next were all sequenced from one sample in a study of CD8+ T cells in alopecia areata. RNA extraction was followed by reverse transcription into cDNA, which acted as the sequencing template. TCRdb keeps only in-frame clones here, not all; method: immunoSEQ multiplex PCR. The sample includes 100,000 to 150,000 clones, 45% to 50% of them seen just once. The starting material was CD8+ T cells sorted from blood, obtained at week 0. The receptors shown here come from a human donor with alopecia areata.

The table lists this clone with a few counts. The chain employs TRBV25-1 and TRBJ1-5; TRBD1 matches at 9 bases. Trimming cost V 4 bases and J 5 bases; bases outside gene matches: 3. Germline lookup yields CDR1 MGHDK and CDR2 SYGVNS. The CDR3 has 14 residues. The CDR3 spells CASSAGQGDQPQHF. In DNA form, the CDR3 reads TGTGCCAGCAGTGCGGGACAGGGAGATCAGCCCCAGCATTTT. Variable domain in full (rest from reference TRBV25-1 and TRBJ1-5): EADIYQTPRYLVIGTGKKITLECSQTMGHDKMYWYQQDPGMELHLIHYSYGVNSTEKGDLSSESTVSRIRTEHFPLTLESARPSHTSQYLCASSAGQGDQPQHFGDGTRLSIL.

This clone was detected only a few times. The J gene is TRBJ2-6, the V gene TRBV19; D gene ambiguous. Trimming removed 4 bases from V and 2 bases from J, with 0 bases in between. The CDR3 consists of 12 residues. Germline V CDR1 and CDR2: LNHDA, SQIVND (reference sequence). The CDR3 DNA reads as TGTGCCAGTAGTACTGGGGCCAACGTCCTGACTTTC. Its translation is CASSTGANVLTF. The full variable domain, rest sourced from reference TRBV19 and TRBJ2-6, is DGGITQSPKYLFRKEGQNVTLSCEQNLNHDAMYWYRQDPGQGLRLIYYSQIVNDFQKGDIAEGYSVSREKKESFPLTVTSAQKNPTAFYLCASSTGANVLTFGAGSRLTVL.

V usage is TRBV9 and J usage is TRBJ2-7; the match to TRBD1 covers 7 bases. The CDR3 contains 12 residues. The J segment lost 6 bases and the V segment lost 3 bases, leaving 3 bases of the junction unmatched. Germline loops: CDR1 SGDLS, CDR2 YYNGEE. CDR3 nucleotide sequence: TGTGCCAGCAGCGCCTACAGGGGCGAGCAGTACTTC. The encoded protein is CASSAYRGEQYF.

In this sample, this clone turned up a few times. The chain carries TRBV7-9 and TRBJ1-2, with TRBD1 as a possible D gene (5 bases). The germline gives CDR1 SEHNR, CDR2 FQNEAQ (reference sequence). V lost 5 bases, J lost 6 bases, and 16 bases lay in between. The CDR3 totals 14 residues. Written as DNA, the CDR3 is TGTGCCAGCAGCGCCGATCAGGGTTGGAATGGCTACACCTTC. It translates to CASSADQGWNGYTF.

A word on this clone: A much larger clone lies a single base off, so this may be a read error. Here the CDR3 DNA reads TGTGCCAGCAGTGGGACAGGGGGAACAGATACGCAGTATTTT. Its translation is CASSGTGGTDTQYF. The chain is built from TRBV6-1 and TRBJ2-3, with TRBD1 matching 10 bases. The V segment lost 4 bases and the J segment 3 bases; nucleotides outside the gene matches: 1. Germline loops: CDR1 MNHNS, CDR2 SASEGT. The CDR3 has 14 amino acids.

The V and J genes are TRBV9 and TRBJ1-2, with D tentatively TRBD1 (5 bases). The germline V gene encodes CDR1 SGDLS and CDR2 YYNGEE. Trimming took off 3 bases at V and 3 bases at J, with 18 bases between the two ends. The CDR3 totals 16 residues. CDR3 nucleotides: TGTGCCAGCAGCGGACCCCGGAAGGGGAGCTACTATGGCTACACCTTC. This sequence encodes CASSGPRKGSYYGYTF.

The V and J genes are TRBV12-5 and TRBJ1-5; unclear D gene. Trimming took off 5 bases at V and 4 bases at J, with 3 bases between the two ends. The CDR3 contains 11 residues. CDR1 is LGHNT, CDR2 FRNRAP, per germline. CDR3 bases: TGTGCTAGTGGTACTAATCAGCCCCAGCATTTT. Translation gives CASGTNQPQHF.

In its sample, this clone was seen many times. The chain employs TRBV6-1 and TRBJ2-3; TRBD2 agrees at 12 bases. Losses at the gene ends were 5 bases for V and 4 bases for J; bases not matched to a gene: 1. The germline gives CDR1 MNHNS, CDR2 SASEGT. The CDR3 has 14 amino acids. The CDR3 protein is CASSSSGGADTQYF. CDR3 sequence (DNA): TGTGCCAGCAGTTCTAGCGGGGGGGCAGATACGCAGTATTTT.

This clone came up a few times. The J gene is TRBJ2-5, the V gene TRBV4-1, with D uncertain. The V end lost 4 bases, the J end lost 1 base, and 16 bases lay between the germline ends. The germline V gene encodes CDR1 MGHRA and CDR2 YSYEKL. The CDR3 is made up of 16 amino acids. The CDR3 sequence is CASSLLLGNLQETQYF. CDR3 nucleotides: TGCGCCAGCAGCCTCCTCCTGGGGAATCTCCAAGAGACCCAGTACTTC.

This clone was seen a few times. The rearrangement uses TRBV4-1 and TRBJ1-2, with 12 bases matching TRBD1. V lost 4 bases to trimming and J lost 5 bases; unmatched junction nucleotides: 8. CDR1 is MGHRA and CDR2 is YSYEKL in the germline V gene. This CDR3 has 16 residues. The CDR3 bases are TGCGCCAGCAGCCTTATTTGGGACAGGGGGCTGTATGGCTACACCTTC. Residues: CASSLIWDRGLYGYTF.

J is TRBJ2-5 and V is TRBV11-2; 7 nucleotides match TRBD1. V lost 4 bases, J lost 1 base, and 3 bases stayed unmatched. CDR1 is SGHAT, CDR2 FQNNGV, per germline. The CDR3 totals 14 residues. The CDR3 DNA sequence: TGTGCCAGCAGCTCCAGGGGGACCCAAGAGACCCAGTACTTC. Its translation: CASSSRGTQETQYF.

The V call is TRBV7-6, the J call TRBJ1-1, with unresolved D. CDR1 and CDR2 (germline): SGHVS, FNYEAQ. This CDR3 spans 13 amino acids. The ends were cut back, 5 bases at V and 6 bases at J, with 13 bases in the middle. The chain's CDR3 is CASSPDDRPEAFF. The CDR3 DNA sequence: TGTGCCAGCAGCCCCGACGATCGGCCTGAAGCTTTCTTT.

This clone has a handful of counts. This chain links TRBV13 with TRBJ2-7, with TRBD1 as a possible D gene (5 bases). Germline CDR1 PRHDT, CDR2 FYEKMQ (reference sequence). This CDR3 is 14 amino acids long. V was trimmed by 7 bases and J by 1 base, leaving 14 bases between them. The CDR3 loop is CASKADMESYEQYF. As DNA, the CDR3 is TGTGCCAGCAAGGCGGACATGGAGTCCTACGAGCAGTACTTC.

This clone was recorded a few times. This chain joins TRBV4-1 and TRBJ1-4, with 9 bases matching TRBD1. Trimming took 3 bases from V and 8 from J; bases not matched to a gene: 4. This CDR3 has 14 amino acids. In germline, CDR1 is MGHRA, CDR2 YSYEKL. The CDR3 loop is CASSQLGTGEKLFF. In DNA, the CDR3 is TGCGCCAGCAGCCAGCTGGGGACAGGGGAAAAACTGTTTTTT.

This chain joins TRBV13 and TRBJ1-2, with D possibly matching TRBD1 (5 bases). Germline CDR1 PRHDT, CDR2 FYEKMQ (reference sequence). The CDR3 length is 15 residues. V was cut by 6 bases and J by 5 bases, with 19 bases left in between. CDR3 DNA: TGTGCCAGCAGACCTAGAGACAGCCCTGGGTATGGCTACACCTTC. This codes for CASRPRDSPGYGYTF.

This clone was detected a few times. This chain links TRBV29-1 with TRBJ2-3; 9 positions agree with TRBD2. CDR3 length equals 13 residues. CDR1 is SQVTM, CDR2 ANQGSEA, per germline. V dropped 7 bases and J dropped 6; count of bases not matched to a gene: 8. The CDR3 is CSALSGGRDTQYF. CDR3 nucleotides: TGCAGCGCCCTTAGCGGGGGTAGGGATACGCAGTATTTT.

A single count supports this clone. Other DNA sequences in this sample translate to the same CDR3. J is TRBJ2-3 and V is TRBV5-1, with 8 positions matching TRBD1. The V gene end was trimmed by 0 bases and the J gene end by 4 bases; junction bases not matched to a gene: 4. Germline lookup yields CDR1 SGHRS and CDR2 YFSETQ. The CDR3 contains 15 residues. For the CDR3, the DNA is TGCGCCAGCAGCTTGGCAGGGGGCGCCGCAGATACGCAGTATTTT. Encoded protein: CASSLAGGAADTQYF.

This clone was recorded a few times. The chain carries TRBV7-9 and TRBJ2-2; the D gene could be TRBD1 or TRBD2 (5 bases each). The CDR3 runs 15 residues. Germline V gene data show CDR1 as SEHNR and CDR2 as FQNEAQ (reference sequence). The V gene lost 0 bases and the J gene lost 3 bases, with 8 bases spanning the gap. As DNA, the CDR3 is TGTGCCAGCAGCTTAGCTGGGGGACACACCGGGGAGCTGTTTTTT. As protein: CASSLAGGHTGELFF.

This sequence joins TRBV27 and TRBJ1-1; no definite D call. Germline V gene lookup returns CDR1 MNHEY and CDR2 SMNVEV (reference sequence). Trimming shortened V by 6 bases and J by 8 bases, and 16 bases separated the two germline ends. This CDR3 is built from 13 residues. This CDR3 reads CASRFGESAEAFF. DNA for the CDR3: TGTGCCAGCAGATTTGGGGAGTCAGCGGAAGCTTTCTTT.

This clone was seen a handful of times. This chain joins TRBV4-1 and TRBJ2-1, with TRBD2 identical over 7 bases. The CDR3 runs 16 residues. From germline, CDR1 is MGHRA and CDR2 YSYEKL. The J segment lost 7 bases and the V segment lost 1 base, leaving 10 bases of the junction unmatched. The CDR3 DNA is TGCGCCAGCAGCCAAGTGTACAGGTGGGGGGGAAATGAGCAGTTCTTC. It encodes CASSQVYRWGGNEQFF.

The genes are TRBV19 and TRBJ1-1; D may be TRBD1 (6 bases). V lost 3 bases and J lost 6, with 17 bases in between. Germline CDR1 reads LNHDA; CDR2 reads SQIVND (reference sequence). The CDR3 loop spans 15 amino acids. The CDR3 is CASSMAGAPGAEAFF. CDR3 nucleotide sequence: TGTGCCAGTAGTATGGCGGGGGCGCCCGGAGCTGAAGCTTTCTTT.

The genes are TRBV29-1 and TRBJ2-4, with D uncertain. CDR3 size: 13 residues. Trimming left V 5 bases short and J 0 bases short, with 8 bases between. Germline V CDR1 and CDR2: SQVTM, ANQGSEA. The DNA of the CDR3 is TGCAGCGTTCTCGATCTAGCCAAAAACATTCAGTACTTC. Translating gives CSVLDLAKNIQYF.